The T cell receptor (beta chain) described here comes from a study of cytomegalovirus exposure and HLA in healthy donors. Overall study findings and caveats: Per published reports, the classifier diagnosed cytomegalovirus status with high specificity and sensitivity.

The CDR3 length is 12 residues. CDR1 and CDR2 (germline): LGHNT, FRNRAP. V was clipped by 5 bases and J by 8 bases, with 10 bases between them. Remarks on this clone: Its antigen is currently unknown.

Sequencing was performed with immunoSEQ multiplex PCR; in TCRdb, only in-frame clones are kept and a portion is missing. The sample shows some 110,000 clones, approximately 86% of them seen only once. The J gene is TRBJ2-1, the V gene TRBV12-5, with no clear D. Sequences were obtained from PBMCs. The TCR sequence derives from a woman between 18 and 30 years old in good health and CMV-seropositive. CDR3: CASGIVLDEQFF. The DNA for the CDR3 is TGTGCTAGTGGTATAGTTCTAGATGAGCAGTTCTTC.